The T cell receptor (beta chain) under discussion was sequenced for a study of cytomegalovirus exposure and HLA in healthy donors. Vbeta (60) and Jbeta (13) primers were used in the PCR. This table comes from immunoSEQ multiplex PCR, and its TCRdb copy is limited to in-frame clones, with some not included. Of about 120,000 clones in the sample, 15% are singletons; the top ten hold 1.5% to 2%. This clone has a handful of counts. The target antigen is unknown. Germline lookup yields CDR1 ENHRY and CDR2 SYGVKD. Germline trimming cut 9 bases from V and 6 bases from J; bases unmatched to any gene: 7. This CDR3 has 13 amino acids. General study points: Cytomegalovirus status was reportedly diagnosed by the classifier with high sensitivity and specificity.

Sequencing was carried out using PBMCs. This chain uses TRBV10-3 with TRBJ2-3; 9 bases align to TRBD2. This receptor was identified in a woman aged 18-30 years in good health and CMV-seronegative. CDR3 residues: CAIAGGTEDTQYF. CDR3 nucleotide sequence: TGTGCCATAGCGGGAGGTACCGAGGATACGCAGTATTTT.